These 14 T cell receptor beta chains were sequenced from one sample in a study of blood T cell repertoires in COVID-19. Only in-frame clones appear in the TCRdb table, and some are missing; sequencing was by immunoSEQ multiplex PCR. The repertoire includes about 64,000 clones, around 89% of them detected once, and roughly a tenth sits in the top ten. What was sequenced was PBMCs or T cells enriched from blood (not recorded which). Receptor source: a woman aged 40 to 50 who had recovered from COVID-19.

This clone was detected only a few times. The chain recombines TRBV6-2 or TRBV6-3 with TRBJ2-7; 9 positions agree with TRBD2. Germline CDR1 reads MNHEY; CDR2 reads SVGEGT. V lost 4 bases, J lost 2 bases, and 9 bases stayed unmatched. This CDR3 is built from 16 residues. CDR3 bases: TGTGCCAGCAGTTCCCCATTAGCGGGGGCCGCCTACGAGCAGTACTTC. It translates to CASSSPLAGAAYEQYF.

This CDR3 reads CASSPGQGTTNEKLFF. CDR3 DNA: TGTGCCAGCAGCCCGGGACAGGGGACAACTAATGAAAAACTGTTTTTT. The J gene is TRBJ1-4, the V gene TRBV14; TRBD1 aligns across 10 bases. Trimming took 4 bases from V and 0 from J; bases not matched to a gene: 2. The CDR3 totals 16 residues. CDR1 is SGHDN and CDR2 is FVKESK in the germline V gene.

V is TRBV11-3 and J is TRBJ2-7, with 9 bases that match TRBD2. CDR3 length: 17 amino acids. Per germline, CDR1 SGHNT and CDR2 YENEEA. After removal of 2 bases from V and 6 bases from J, the junction contained 14 bases not matched to a gene. This CDR3 reads CASSLLLAGSPIVEQYF. The CDR3 coding sequence is TGTGCCAGCAGCTTACTCCTAGCGGGGTCTCCTATAGTCGAGCAGTACTTC.

The chain links TRBV2 to TRBJ2-1, with D perhaps TRBD1 (7 bases). Trimming left V 6 bases short and J 8 bases short, with 23 bases between. From germline, CDR1 is SNHLY and CDR2 FYNNEI. The CDR3 is made up of 16 amino acids. The CDR3 bases are TGTGCCAGCAGCAGGCGAGGAGGGGGCCAGAGCGATGAGCAGTTCTTC. Protein product: CASSRRGGGQSDEQFF. Full variable domain (remainder filled in from reference TRBV2 and TRBJ2-1): EPEVTQTPSHQVTQMGQEVILRCVPISNHLYFYWYRQILGQKVEFLVSFYNNEISEKSEIFDDQFSVERPDGSNFTLKIRSTKLEDSAMYFCASSRRGGGQSDEQFFGPGTRLTVL.

The chain recombines TRBV6-2 or TRBV6-3 with TRBJ2-7; 11 positions match TRBD2. The CDR3 runs to 15 residues. Germline trimming cut 2 bases from V and 0 bases from J; bases unmatched to any gene: 0. CDR1 and CDR2 from the germline V gene are MNHEY and SVGEGT. The CDR3 loop reads CASSYGLAGSYEQYF. In DNA, the CDR3 is TGTGCCAGCAGTTACGGACTAGCGGGCTCCTACGAGCAGTACTTC.

The chain uses TRBV3-1 (or the pseudogene TRBV3-2) and TRBJ1-2, with D perhaps matching TRBD1 (5 bases). This CDR3 spans 15 amino acids. CDR1 is LGHDT and CDR2 is YNNKEL in the germline V gene (reference sequence). V was cut by 0 bases and J by 4 bases, with 12 bases left in between. CDR3 bases: TGTGCCAGCAGCCAAGATTCCCAGGGTAGCTATGGCTACACCTTC. Its protein is CASSQDSQGSYGYTF.

In this sample, this clone turned up a few times. This chain joins TRBV29-1 and TRBJ1-1; D is possibly TRBD1 (5 bases). The CDR3 has 12 amino acids. Germline lookup yields CDR1 SQVTM and CDR2 ANQGSEA. Trimming removed 7 bases at V and 1 base at J, with 10 bases between. In DNA, the CDR3 is TGCAGCGGGGGGTCGGGGAACACTGAAGCTTTCTTT. Residues: CSGGSGNTEAFF.

The genes are TRBV6-4 and TRBJ2-1, with D perhaps TRBD1 (6 bases). The CDR3 sequence is 19 residues long. CDR1 and CDR2 from the germline V gene are MRHNA and SNTAGT. Trimming shortened V by 6 bases and J by 5 bases, and 29 bases separated the two germline ends. CDR3 amino acids: CASRRLYFHRVLLHNEQFF. Here the CDR3 DNA reads TGTGCCAGCAGGCGCCTTTACTTCCACAGGGTCCTGCTTCACAATGAGCAGTTCTTC.

J is TRBJ2-4 and V is TRBV7-9; no firm D call. Per germline, CDR1 SEHNR and CDR2 FQNEAQ (reference sequence). V was shortened by 4 bases and J by 0 bases, with 13 bases between the two germline ends. The CDR3 has 16 residues. The CDR3 spells CASSSEKTLAKNIQYF. DNA for the CDR3: TGTGCCAGCAGCTCGGAAAAGACTTTAGCCAAAAACATTCAGTACTTC.

This clone was seen only a few times. V gene TRBV11-2 combines with J gene TRBJ2-1, with 14 positions matching TRBD2. The V segment lost 5 bases and the J segment 8 bases; nucleotides outside the gene matches: 5. CDR3 length equals 15 residues. In germline, CDR1 is SGHAT, CDR2 FQNNGV. CDR3 in amino acids: CASSVRTSGGYEQFF. In nucleotides, the CDR3 is TGTGCCAGCAGCGTCAGGACTAGCGGGGGGTATGAGCAGTTCTTC. The full variable domain, its missing parts supplied by reference TRBV11-2 and TRBJ2-1, is EAGVAQSPRYKIIEKRQSVAFWCNPISGHATLYWYQQILGQGPKLLIQFQNNGVVDDSQLPKDRFSAERLKGVDSTLKIQPAKLEDSAVYLCASSVRTSGGYEQFFGPGTRLTVL.

V usage is TRBV7-8 and J usage is TRBJ2-5; 7 nucleotides agree with TRBD1. Looked up from germline, CDR1 is SGHVS and CDR2 is FQNEAQ. V was pared by 5 bases and J by 3 bases, with 3 bases of the junction left unmatched. The CDR3 is 13 residues long. As DNA, the CDR3 is TGTGCCAGCAGCCGAGACAGGGAAGAGACCCAGTACTTC. Residues: CASSRDREETQYF.

This chain links TRBV7-2 with TRBJ2-5; D is unresolved. The CDR3 consists of 10 residues. V shed 7 bases and J shed 6 bases, with 6 bases lying between them. In germline, CDR1 is SGHTA, CDR2 FQGNSA. The CDR3 sequence is CASNWQTQYF. The CDR3 region has the DNA TGTGCCAGCAATTGGCAGACCCAGTACTTC.

The chain recombines TRBV29-1 with TRBJ2-7, with 7 bases identical to TRBD2. V lost 3 bases and J lost 7; bases outside the gene matches: 6. Per germline, CDR1 SQVTM and CDR2 ANQGSEA. The CDR3 has 12 residues. In nucleotides, the CDR3 is TGCAGCGTTGAGGTTGGGCGGGGGGAGCAGTACTTC. It specifies CSVEVGRGEQYF.

CDR3 coding DNA: TGTGCCACCAGTGACGGGAGCCTAGCGGATAAAGAGACCCAGTACTTC. Its translation: CATSDGSLADKETQYF. This chain joins TRBV24-1 and TRBJ2-5; TRBD2 agrees at 7 bases. Germline loops: CDR1 KGHDR, CDR2 SFDVKD. The CDR3 covers 16 residues. V was clipped by 4 bases and J by 3 bases; unmatched bases: 10.